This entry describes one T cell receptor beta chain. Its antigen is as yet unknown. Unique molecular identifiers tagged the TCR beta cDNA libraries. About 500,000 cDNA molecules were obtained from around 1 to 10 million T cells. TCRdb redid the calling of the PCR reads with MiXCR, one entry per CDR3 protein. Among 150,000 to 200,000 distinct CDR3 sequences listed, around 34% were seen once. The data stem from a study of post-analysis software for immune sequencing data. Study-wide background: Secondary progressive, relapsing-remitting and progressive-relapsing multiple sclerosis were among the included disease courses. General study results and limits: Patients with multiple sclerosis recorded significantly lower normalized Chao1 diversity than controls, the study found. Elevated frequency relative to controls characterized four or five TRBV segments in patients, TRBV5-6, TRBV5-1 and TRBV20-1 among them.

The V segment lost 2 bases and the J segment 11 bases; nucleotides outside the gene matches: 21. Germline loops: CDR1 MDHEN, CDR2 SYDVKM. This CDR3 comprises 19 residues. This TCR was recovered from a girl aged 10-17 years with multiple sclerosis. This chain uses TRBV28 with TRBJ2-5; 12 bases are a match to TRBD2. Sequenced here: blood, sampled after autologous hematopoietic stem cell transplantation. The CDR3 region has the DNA TGTGCCAGCAGTTTAATCGGACTAGCGGGACACTTCTCCTACAATGAGCAGTACTTC. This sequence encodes CASSLIGLAGHFSYNEQYF.